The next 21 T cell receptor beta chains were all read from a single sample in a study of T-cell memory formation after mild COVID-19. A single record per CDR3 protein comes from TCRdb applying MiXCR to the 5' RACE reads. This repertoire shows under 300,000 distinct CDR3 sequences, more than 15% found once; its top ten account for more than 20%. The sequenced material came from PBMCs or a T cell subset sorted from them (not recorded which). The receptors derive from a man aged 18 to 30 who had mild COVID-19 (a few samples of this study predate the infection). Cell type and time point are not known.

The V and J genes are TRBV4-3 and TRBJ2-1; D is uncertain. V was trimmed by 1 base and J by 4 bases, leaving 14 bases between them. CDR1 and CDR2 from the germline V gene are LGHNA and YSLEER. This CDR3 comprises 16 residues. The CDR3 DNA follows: TGCGCCAGCAGCCAAGGTACGACCCAGGCGTACAATGAGCAGTTCTTC. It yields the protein CASSQGTTQAYNEQFF.

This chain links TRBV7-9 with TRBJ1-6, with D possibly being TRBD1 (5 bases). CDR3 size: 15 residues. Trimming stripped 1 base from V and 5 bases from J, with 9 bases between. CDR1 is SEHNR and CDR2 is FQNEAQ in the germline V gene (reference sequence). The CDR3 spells CASSLGGADNSPLHF. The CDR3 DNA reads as TGTGCCAGCAGCTTAGGGGGCGCGGATAATTCACCCCTCCACTTT.

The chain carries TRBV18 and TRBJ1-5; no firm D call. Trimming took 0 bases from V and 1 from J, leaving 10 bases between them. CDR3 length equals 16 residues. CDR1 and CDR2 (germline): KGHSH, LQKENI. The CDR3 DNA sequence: TGTGCCAGCTCACCACCGTCCGGTCAGAGCAATCAGCCCCAGCATTTT. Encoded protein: CASSPPSGQSNQPQHF.

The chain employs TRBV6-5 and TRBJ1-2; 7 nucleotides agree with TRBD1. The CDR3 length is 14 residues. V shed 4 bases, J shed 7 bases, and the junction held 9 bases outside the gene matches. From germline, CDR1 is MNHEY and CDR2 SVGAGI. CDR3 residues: CASSSQQGPFGYTF. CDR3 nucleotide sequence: TGTGCCAGCAGTTCGCAACAGGGGCCCTTTGGCTACACCTTC.

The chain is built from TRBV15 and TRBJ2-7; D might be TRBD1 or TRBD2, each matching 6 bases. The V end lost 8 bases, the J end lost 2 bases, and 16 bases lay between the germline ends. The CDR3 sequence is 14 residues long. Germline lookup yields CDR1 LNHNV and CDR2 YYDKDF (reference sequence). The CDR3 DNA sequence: TGTGCCACCCTCCTTCGGGGGCCGACCTACGAGCAGTACGTC. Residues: CATLLRGPTYEQYV.

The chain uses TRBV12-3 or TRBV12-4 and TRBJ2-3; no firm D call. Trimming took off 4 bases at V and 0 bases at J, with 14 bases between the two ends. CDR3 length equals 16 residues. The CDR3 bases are TGTGCCAGCAGTTCGGAGCCCCAAGCTAGCACAGATACGCAGTATTTT. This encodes CASSSEPQASTDTQYF.

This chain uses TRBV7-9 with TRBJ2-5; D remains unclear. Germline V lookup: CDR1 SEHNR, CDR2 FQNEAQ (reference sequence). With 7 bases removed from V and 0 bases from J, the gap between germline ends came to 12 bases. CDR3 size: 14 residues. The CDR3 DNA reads TGTGCCAGCAACTCAGGAGCGAACCAAGAGACCCAGTACTTC. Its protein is CASNSGANQETQYF.

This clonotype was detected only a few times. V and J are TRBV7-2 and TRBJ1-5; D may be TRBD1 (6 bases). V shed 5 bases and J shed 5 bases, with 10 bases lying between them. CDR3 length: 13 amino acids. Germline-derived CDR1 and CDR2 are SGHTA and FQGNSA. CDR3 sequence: CASSPGVDQPQHF. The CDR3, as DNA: TGTGCCAGCAGCCCAGGGGTCGATCAGCCCCAGCATTTT.

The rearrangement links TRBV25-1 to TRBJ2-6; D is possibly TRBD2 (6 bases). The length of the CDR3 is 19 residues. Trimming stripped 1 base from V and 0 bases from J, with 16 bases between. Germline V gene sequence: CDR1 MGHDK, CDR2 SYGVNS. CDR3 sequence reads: CASSEWRAGQLSGANVLTF. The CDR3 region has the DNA TGTGCCAGCAGTGAATGGAGGGCAGGACAACTCTCTGGGGCCAACGTCCTGACTTTC.

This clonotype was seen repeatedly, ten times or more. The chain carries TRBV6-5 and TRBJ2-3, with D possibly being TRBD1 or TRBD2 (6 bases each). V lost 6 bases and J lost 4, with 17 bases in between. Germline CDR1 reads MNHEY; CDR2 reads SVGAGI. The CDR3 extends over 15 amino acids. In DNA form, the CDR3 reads TGTGCCAGCAGGATACAGGGAGGAGGTGCAGATACGCAGTATTTT. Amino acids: CASRIQGGGADTQYF.

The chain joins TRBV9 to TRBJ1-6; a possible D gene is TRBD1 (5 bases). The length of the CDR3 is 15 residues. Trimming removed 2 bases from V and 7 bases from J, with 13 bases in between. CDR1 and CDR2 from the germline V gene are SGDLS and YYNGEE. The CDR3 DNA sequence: TGTGCCAGCAGCGTGGCGGGTCGGGGGAATTCACCCCTCCACTTT. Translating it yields CASSVAGRGNSPLHF. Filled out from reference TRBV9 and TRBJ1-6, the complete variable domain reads DSGVTQTPKHLITATGQRVTLRCSPRSGDLSVYWYQQSLDQGLQFLIQYYNGEERAKGNILERFSAQQFPDLHSELNLSSLELGDSALYFCASSVAGRGNSPLHFGNGTRLTVT.

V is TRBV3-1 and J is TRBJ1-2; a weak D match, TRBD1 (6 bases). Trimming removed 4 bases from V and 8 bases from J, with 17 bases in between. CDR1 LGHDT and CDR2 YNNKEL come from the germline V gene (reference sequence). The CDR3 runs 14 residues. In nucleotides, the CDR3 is TGTGCCAGCAGCCCCCTGACAGGTTGGGGAGGCTACACCTTC. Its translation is CASSPLTGWGGYTF.

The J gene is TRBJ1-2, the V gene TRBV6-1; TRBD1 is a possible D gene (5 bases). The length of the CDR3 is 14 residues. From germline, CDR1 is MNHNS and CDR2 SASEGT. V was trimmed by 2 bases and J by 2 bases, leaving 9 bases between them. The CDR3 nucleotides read TGTGCCAGCAGTGAACCAGGGCCCAACTATGGCTACACCTTC. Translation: CASSEPGPNYGYTF.

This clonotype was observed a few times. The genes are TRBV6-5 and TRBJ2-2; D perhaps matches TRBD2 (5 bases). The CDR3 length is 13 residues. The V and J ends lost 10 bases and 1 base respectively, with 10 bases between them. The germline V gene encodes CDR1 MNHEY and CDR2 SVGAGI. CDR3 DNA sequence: TGTGCCACCGAGGACTTGAACACCGGGGAGCTGTTTTTT. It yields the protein CATEDLNTGELFF.

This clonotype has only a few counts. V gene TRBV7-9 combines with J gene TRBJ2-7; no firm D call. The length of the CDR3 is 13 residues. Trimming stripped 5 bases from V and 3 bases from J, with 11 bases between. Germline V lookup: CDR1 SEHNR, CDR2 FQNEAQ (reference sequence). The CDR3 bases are TGTGCCAGCAGCCCCACAGCTGGCTACGAGCAGTACTTC. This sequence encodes CASSPTAGYEQYF.

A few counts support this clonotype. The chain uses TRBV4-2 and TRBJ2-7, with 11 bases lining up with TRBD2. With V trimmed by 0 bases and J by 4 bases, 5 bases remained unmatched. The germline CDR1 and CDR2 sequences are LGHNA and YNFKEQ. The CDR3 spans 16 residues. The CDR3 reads CASSQEGGTSGYEQYF. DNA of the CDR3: TGTGCCAGCAGCCAAGAAGGGGGGACTAGCGGATACGAGCAGTACTTC.

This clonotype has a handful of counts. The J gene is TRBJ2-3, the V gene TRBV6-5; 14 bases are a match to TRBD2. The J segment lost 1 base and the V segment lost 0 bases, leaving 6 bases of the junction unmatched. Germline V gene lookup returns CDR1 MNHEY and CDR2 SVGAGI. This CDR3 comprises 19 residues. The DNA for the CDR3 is TGTGCCAGCAGTTACTCCCCGGGACTAGCGGGGGAGGGCACAGATACGCAGTATTTT. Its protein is CASSYSPGLAGEGTDTQYF.

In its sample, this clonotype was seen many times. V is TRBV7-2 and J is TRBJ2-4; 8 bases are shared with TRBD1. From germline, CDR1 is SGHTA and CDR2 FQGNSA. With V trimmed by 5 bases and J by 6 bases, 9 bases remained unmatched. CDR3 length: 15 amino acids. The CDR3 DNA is TGTGCCAGCAGCCGTCAGGGGGCGCTCGGAAACATTCAGTACTTC. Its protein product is CASSRQGALGNIQYF.

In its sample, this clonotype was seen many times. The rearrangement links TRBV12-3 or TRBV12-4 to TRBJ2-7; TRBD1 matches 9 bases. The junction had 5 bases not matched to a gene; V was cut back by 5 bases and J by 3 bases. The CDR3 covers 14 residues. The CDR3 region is CASSAGTGNYEQYF. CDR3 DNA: TGTGCCAGCAGTGCCGGGACAGGGAACTACGAGCAGTACTTC.

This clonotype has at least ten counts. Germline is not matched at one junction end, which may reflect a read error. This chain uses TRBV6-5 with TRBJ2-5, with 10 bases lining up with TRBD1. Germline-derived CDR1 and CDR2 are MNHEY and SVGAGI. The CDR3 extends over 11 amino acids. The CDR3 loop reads CASSPGQGSWF. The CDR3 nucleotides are TGTGCCAGCAGTCCGGGACAGGGGTCTTGGTTC.

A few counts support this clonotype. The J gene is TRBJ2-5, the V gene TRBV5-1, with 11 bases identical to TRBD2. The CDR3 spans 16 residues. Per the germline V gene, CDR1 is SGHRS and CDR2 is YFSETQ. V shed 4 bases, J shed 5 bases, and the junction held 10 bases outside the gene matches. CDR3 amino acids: CASSLGTSGGVETQYF. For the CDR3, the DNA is TGCGCCAGCAGCCTCGGGACTAGCGGAGGGGTGGAGACCCAGTACTTC.